This T cell receptor (beta chain) emerged from a study of shared clonotypes between healthy human individuals. General observations from the study: Naive subsets generally exceeded memory subsets in estimated richness. Clonotypes that were shared across four donors made up approximately 5% of naive CD4 clonotypes.

Germline CDR1 and CDR2: KGHSH and LQKENI. The CDR3 runs 16 residues. V shed 0 bases and J shed 6 bases, with 15 bases lying between them. A CD45RA+ naive subset and a CD45RA-negative memory subset were split from CD4+ cells. Comments on this clone: The antigen remains undetermined.

Generated by immunoSEQ multiplex PCR, the TCRdb table keeps only in-frame clones and is missing some. The table has a few million clones, 85% to 95% seen once. Sequencing was carried out using naive CD4+ T cells from PBMCs. Subset denoted: CD45RA+ positively selected. This sequence joins TRBV18 and TRBJ2-1, with TRBD2 as a possible D gene (5 bases). This TCR was sampled from a man younger than 35 in good health. Some clones in this sample may be carry-over from other donors' samples. CDR3 sequence: CASSPPASLPPNEQFF. The CDR3, as DNA: TGTGCCAGCTCACCACCCGCTAGCCTACCGCCCAATGAGCAGTTCTTC.